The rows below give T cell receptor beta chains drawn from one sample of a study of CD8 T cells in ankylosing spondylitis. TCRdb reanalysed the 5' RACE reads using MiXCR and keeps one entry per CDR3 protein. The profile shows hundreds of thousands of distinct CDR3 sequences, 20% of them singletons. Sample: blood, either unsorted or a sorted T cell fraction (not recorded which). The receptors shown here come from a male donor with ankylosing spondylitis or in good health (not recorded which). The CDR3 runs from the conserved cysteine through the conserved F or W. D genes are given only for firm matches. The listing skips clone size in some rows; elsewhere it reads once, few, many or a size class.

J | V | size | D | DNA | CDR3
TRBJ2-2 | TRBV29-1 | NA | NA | TGCAGCGTTACTAGGGGCGGGGAGCTGTTTTTT | CSVTRGGELFF
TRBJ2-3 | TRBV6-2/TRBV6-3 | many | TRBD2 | TGTGCCGGCCGAAGCGGGGCGCGCACAGATACGCAGTATTTT | CAGRSGARTDTQYF
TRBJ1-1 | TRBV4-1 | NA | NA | TGCGCCAGCAGCCAAGATTCGGGGTTCGGGACTGAAGCTTTCTTT | CASSQDSGFGTEAFF
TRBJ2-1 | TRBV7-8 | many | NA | TGTGCCAGCAGCTTATACAGTGAGCAGTTCTTC | CASSLYSEQFF
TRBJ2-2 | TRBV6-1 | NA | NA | TGTGCCAGCAGTGAACTGAGCGTCCGGGTTGTCGCCGGGGAGCTGTTTTTT | CASSELSVRVVAGELFF
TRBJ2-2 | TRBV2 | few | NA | TGTGCCAGCAGTGAAAGCCGACTGGGATTGGGGGCCGGGGAGCTGTTTTTT | CASSESRLGLGAGELFF
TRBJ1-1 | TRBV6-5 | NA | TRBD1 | TGTGCCAGCAGTTCCTGGGCCGACAGGGCGGGCACTGAAGCTTTCTTT | CASSSWADRAGTEAFF
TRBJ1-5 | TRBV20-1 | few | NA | TGCAGTGCTAGAAAGGCCCCAGGGGTTAGGAATCAGCCCCAGCATTTT | CSARKAPGVRNQPQHF
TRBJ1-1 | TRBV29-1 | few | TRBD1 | TGCAGCGGGCAGGGACAGCCGAACACTGAAGCTTTCTTT | CSGQGQPNTEAFF
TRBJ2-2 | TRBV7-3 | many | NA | TGTGCCAGCAGCCGCGGGAAGGGGCCTTCCACCGGGGAGCTGTTTTTT | CASSRGKGPSTGELFF
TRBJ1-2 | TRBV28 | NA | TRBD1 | TGTGCCAGCAGGGAACAGGGGGGAGGAAACTATGGCTACACCTTC | CASREQGGGNYGYTF
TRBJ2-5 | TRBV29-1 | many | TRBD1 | TGCAGCGTTGAGACAGGGTCGGAGACCCAGTACTTC | CSVETGSETQYF
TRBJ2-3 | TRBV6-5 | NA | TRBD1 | TGTGCCAGCAGTTTTGACAGGGGGCATGATACGCAGTATTTT | CASSFDRGHDTQYF
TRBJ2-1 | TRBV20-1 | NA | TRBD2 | TGCAGTGCTCAGACTGCACTCGGACTAGCGGGGGGGCGTTACAATGAGCAGTTCTTC | CSAQTALGLAGGRYNEQFF
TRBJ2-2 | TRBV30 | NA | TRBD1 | TGTGCCTGGACACAGGGGTTGGGGACCGGGGAGCTGTTTTTT | CAWTQGLGTGELFF
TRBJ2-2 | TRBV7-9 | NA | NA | TGTGCCAGCAGCTTTTGGCGGGGACTGAACACCGGGGAGCTGTTTTTT | CASSFWRGLNTGELFF
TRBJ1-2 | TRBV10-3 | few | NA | TGTGCCATCAGTGGGGGTATGAGTGGCTACACCTTC | CAISGGMSGYTF
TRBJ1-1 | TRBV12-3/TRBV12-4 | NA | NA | TGTGCCAGCAGTTTTTGGCAGCTGAACACTGAAGCTTTCTTT | CASSFWQLNTEAFF
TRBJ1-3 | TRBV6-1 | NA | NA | TGTGCCAGCAGACTAGTCGCCTCTGGAAACACCATATATTTT | CASRLVASGNTIYF
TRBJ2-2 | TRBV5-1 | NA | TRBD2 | TGCGCCAGCAGCTTGGGACGTAGCGGGAGAGACACCGGGGAGCTGTTTTTT | CASSLGRSGRDTGELFF
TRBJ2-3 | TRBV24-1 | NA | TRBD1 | TGTGCCACCAGTCGGACAGGGAACACAGATACGCAGTATTTT | CATSRTGNTDTQYF
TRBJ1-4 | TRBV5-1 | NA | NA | TGCGCCAGCAGTTCTATCGGACAGATGGAAAAACTGTTTTTT | CASSSIGQMEKLFF
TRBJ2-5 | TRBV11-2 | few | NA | TGTGCCAGCAGCTTTGTGAGCGGACTTGGGGAGACCCAGTACTTC | CASSFVSGLGETQYF
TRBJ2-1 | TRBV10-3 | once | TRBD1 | TGTGCCATCAGGGCTGGACAGGGGCTGGGCGGGGGCGGGAATGAGCAGTTCTTC | CAIRAGQGLGGGGNEQFF
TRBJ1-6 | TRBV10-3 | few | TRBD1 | TGTGCCATCAGTCCTCGGGACAGGGAGAATTCACCCCTCCACTTT | CAISPRDRENSPLHF
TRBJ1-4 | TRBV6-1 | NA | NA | TGTGCCAGCAGCTGGGGGGGGGCGGATACTCCTGCAACTAATGAAAAACTGTTTTTT | CASSWGGADTPATNEKLFF
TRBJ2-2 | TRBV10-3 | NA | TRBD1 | TGTGCCATGGGGAGCGACAGGGCTACCGGGGAGCTGTTTTTT | CAMGSDRATGELFF
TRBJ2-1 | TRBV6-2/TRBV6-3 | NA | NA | TGTGCCAGCAGCCCCCAGGGGACGTATGAGCAGTTCTTC | CASSPQGTYEQFF
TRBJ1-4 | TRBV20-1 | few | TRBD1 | TGCAGTGCTAGAGAGGGCAGGGGGATGACTAATGAAAAACTGTTTTTT | CSAREGRGMTNEKLFF
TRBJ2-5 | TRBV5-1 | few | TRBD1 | TGCGCCAGCAGCCCCGATAGGACAGGGTCAGAGACCCAGTACTTC | CASSPDRTGSETQYF
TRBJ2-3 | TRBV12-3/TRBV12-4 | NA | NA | TGTGCCAGCACCCAGGGGGGGTACACAGATACGCAGTATTTT | CASTQGGYTDTQYF
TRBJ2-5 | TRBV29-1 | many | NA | TGCAGCGTACAGACTCCCCGGGGGTTCCAAGAGACCCAGTACTTC | CSVQTPRGFQETQYF
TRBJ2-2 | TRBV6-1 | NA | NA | TGTGCCAGCATCTCCCGGGTTACGTCGAACACCGGGGAGCTGTTTTTT | CASISRVTSNTGELFF
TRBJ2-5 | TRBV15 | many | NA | TGTGCCACCAGCAGAGATCAAGGGGAAGAGACCCAGTACTTC | CATSRDQGEETQYF
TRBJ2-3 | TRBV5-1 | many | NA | TGCGCCAGCAGCTTGGAGGCGGGTTCCGCTAGCACAGATACGCAGTATTTT | CASSLEAGSASTDTQYF
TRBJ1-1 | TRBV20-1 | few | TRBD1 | TGCAGTGCTAGTTTGACAGGGCCTAATACGAACACTGAAGCTTTCTTT | CSASLTGPNTNTEAFF
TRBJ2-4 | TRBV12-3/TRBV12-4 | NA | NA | TGTGCCAGCAGTTTAGCCTCCCCGGGAGCCAAAAACATTCAGTACTTC | CASSLASPGAKNIQYF
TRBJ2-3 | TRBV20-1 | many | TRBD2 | TGCAGTGCTAGAGGGGGGACTAGCGGGGCCACAGATACGCAGTATTTT | CSARGGTSGATDTQYF
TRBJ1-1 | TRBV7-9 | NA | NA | TGTGCCAGCAGCTCTCAGGGTGGCGGGGAAGCTTTCTTT | CASSSQGGGEAFF
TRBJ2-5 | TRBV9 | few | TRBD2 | TGTGCCAGCAGCGCCAGGACTAGCCTAGAAGAGACCCAGTACTTC | CASSARTSLEETQYF
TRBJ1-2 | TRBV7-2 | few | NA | TGTGCCAGCAGCCTGCGAGGCTCCTCTTATGGCTACACCTTC | CASSLRGSSYGYTF
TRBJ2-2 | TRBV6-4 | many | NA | TGTGCCAGCAGACAACAGGGAAGTACCGGGGAGCTGTTTTTT | CASRQQGSTGELFF
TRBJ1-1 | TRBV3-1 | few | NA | TGTGCCAGCAGCCACAGGGGAAACACTGAAGCTTTCTTT | CASSHRGNTEAFF
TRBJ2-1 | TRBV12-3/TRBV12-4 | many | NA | TGTGCCAGCAGTTCTGGGAGCGAGCAGTTCTTC | CASSSGSEQFF
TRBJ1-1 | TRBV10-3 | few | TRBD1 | TGTGCCATCACGGGACAGGGGACTGAAGCTTTCTTT | CAITGQGTEAFF
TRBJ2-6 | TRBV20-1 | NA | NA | TGCAGTGCTGCCGGACGCAGCTCTGGGGCCAACGTCCTGACTTTC | CSAAGRSSGANVLTF
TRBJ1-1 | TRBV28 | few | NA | TGTGCCAGCAACCGGGGGAGGGCCACCACTGAAGCTTTCTTT | CASNRGRATTEAFF
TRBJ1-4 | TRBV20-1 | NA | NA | TGCAGTGCTAGTCTGACTAATGAAAAACTGTTTTTT | CSASLTNEKLFF
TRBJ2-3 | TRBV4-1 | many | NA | TGCGCCAGCAGCCAAGAGTGGGACTCCTCAGGGGCAGATACGCAGTATTTT | CASSQEWDSSGADTQYF
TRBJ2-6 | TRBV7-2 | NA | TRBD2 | TGTGCCAGCAGCTTAGCCGGACTAGCGGGGGTAACCTCTGGGGCCAACGTCCTGACTTTC | CASSLAGLAGVTSGANVLTF
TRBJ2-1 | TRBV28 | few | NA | TGTGCCAGCAGTTTAATTGGGGCTAATGAGCAGTTCTTC | CASSLIGANEQFF
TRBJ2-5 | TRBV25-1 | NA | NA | TGTGCCAGCAGTGAAATGGGGTTGGAGACCCAGTACTTC | CASSEMGLETQYF
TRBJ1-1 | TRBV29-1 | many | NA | TGCAGCGTGCATACGGGAACCATGAACACTGAAGCTTTCTTT | CSVHTGTMNTEAFF
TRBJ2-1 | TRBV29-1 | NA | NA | TGCAGCGTTGACGGCCCCCGCTCCTACAATGAGCAGTTCTTC | CSVDGPRSYNEQFF
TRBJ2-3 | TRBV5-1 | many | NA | TGCGCCAGCAGCCCTGGACAAGGCTCAGATACGCAGTATTTT | CASSPGQGSDTQYF
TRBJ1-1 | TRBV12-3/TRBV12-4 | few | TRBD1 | TGTGCCAGCAGAGAACAGGGGGGAGTCACTGAAGCTTTCTTT | CASREQGGVTEAFF
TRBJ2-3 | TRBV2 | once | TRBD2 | TGTGCCAGCAGCAGACTAGCGGGGTTGGATACGCAGTATTTT | CASSRLAGLDTQYF
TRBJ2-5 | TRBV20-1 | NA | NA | TGCAGTGCTAGCGGCGGGGGCGCCAAAGAGACCCAGTACTTC | CSASGGGAKETQYF